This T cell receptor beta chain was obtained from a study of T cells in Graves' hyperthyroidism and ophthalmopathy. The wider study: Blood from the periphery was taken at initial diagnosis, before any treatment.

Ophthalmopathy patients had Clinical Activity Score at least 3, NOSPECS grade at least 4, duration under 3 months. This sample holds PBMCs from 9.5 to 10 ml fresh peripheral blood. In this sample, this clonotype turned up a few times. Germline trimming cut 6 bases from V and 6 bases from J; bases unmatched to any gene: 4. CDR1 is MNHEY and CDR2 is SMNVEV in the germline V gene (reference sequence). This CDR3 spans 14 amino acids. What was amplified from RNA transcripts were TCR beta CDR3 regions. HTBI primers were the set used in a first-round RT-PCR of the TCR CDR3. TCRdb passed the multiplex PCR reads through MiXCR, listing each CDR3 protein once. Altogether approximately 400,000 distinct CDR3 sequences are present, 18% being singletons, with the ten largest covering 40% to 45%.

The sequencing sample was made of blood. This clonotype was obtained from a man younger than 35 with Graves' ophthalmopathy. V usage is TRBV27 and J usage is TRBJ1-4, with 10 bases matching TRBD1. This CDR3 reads CASRRQGADEKLFF. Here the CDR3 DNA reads TGTGCCAGCAGGAGACAGGGGGCGGATGAAAAACTGTTTTTT.